A single sample is the source of the 25 T cell receptor beta chains below, sequenced in a study of CD8 T cells in ankylosing spondylitis. TCRdb redid the calling of the 5' RACE reads with MiXCR, one entry per CDR3 protein. The sample has 180,000 or so distinct CDR3 sequences; around 10% are singletons. Specimen: blood, either unsorted or a sorted T cell fraction (not recorded which). The receptor source for this set is a male donor with ankylosing spondylitis or in good health (not recorded which).

This clonotype was picked up a small number of times. The gene calls are TRBV12-3 or TRBV12-4 and TRBJ2-5; D gene ambiguous. V dropped 3 bases and J dropped 5 bases, with 7 bases sitting between them. The CDR3 extends over 12 amino acids. The CDR3 sequence: CASSFAGETQYF. Written as DNA, the CDR3 is TGTGCCAGCAGTTTCGCTGGGGAGACCCAGTACTTC.

This clonotype has ten or more counts. The chain uses TRBV5-1 and TRBJ1-1; no clear D gene. Deletions cut 1 base from V and 3 bases from J, with 10 bases between. This CDR3 has 14 amino acids. Germline V gene sequence: CDR1 SGHRS, CDR2 YFSETQ. CDR3 protein: CASSLSFRDTEAFF. Here the CDR3 DNA reads TGCGCCAGCAGCTTGTCTTTTAGGGACACTGAAGCTTTCTTT.

This clonotype was recorded at least ten times. The V call is TRBV30, the J call TRBJ2-7, with D hard to call. The CDR3 runs 14 residues. The V gene's germline CDR1 is GTSNPN and CDR2 SVGIG (reference sequence). Trimming removed 3 bases from V and 2 bases from J, with 14 bases in between. This CDR3 reads CAWRGYGSAYEQYF. The CDR3 DNA reads as TGTGCCTGGAGGGGGTACGGGTCCGCCTACGAGCAGTACTTC.

This clonotype was seen a few times. The chain uses TRBV6-2 or TRBV6-3 and TRBJ2-5; TRBD2 matches at 11 bases. Losses at the gene ends were 6 bases for V and 0 bases for J; bases not matched to a gene: 3. The germline V gene encodes CDR1 MNHEY and CDR2 SVGEGT. The CDR3 runs to 15 residues. CDR3 in amino acids: CASRPTSGNQETQYF. CDR3 coding DNA: TGTGCCAGCAGACCGACTAGCGGGAACCAAGAGACCCAGTACTTC.

In its sample, this clonotype was seen many times. The chain carries TRBV3-1 and TRBJ2-2; a weak D match, TRBD1 (6 bases). CDR1 and CDR2 (germline): LGHDT, YNNKEL (reference sequence). The length of the CDR3 is 16 residues. With 2 bases removed from V and 5 bases from J, the gap between germline ends came to 15 bases. CDR3 in DNA: TGTGCCAGCAGCCAATTTGGGGGCGCGGGTACCGGGGAGCTGTTTTTT. Encoded protein: CASSQFGGAGTGELFF.

This clonotype was counted between two and nine times. This chain links TRBV7-2 with TRBJ2-5; 9 nucleotides align to TRBD2. The CDR3 spans 16 residues. From germline, CDR1 is SGHTA and CDR2 FQGNSA. The junction had 9 bases not matched to a gene; V was cut back by 5 bases and J by 2 bases. DNA of the CDR3: TGTGCCAGCAGCCACGGCCTAGCGGGGTTACAAGAGACCCAGTACTTC. Encoded protein: CASSHGLAGLQETQYF.

A remark on this clonotype: This may come from a read error, since a much larger clone is one base off. The genes are TRBV3-1 and TRBJ2-7, with 12 bases matching TRBD2. The V gene end was trimmed by 10 bases and the J gene end by 4 bases; junction bases not matched to a gene: 11. The CDR3 totals 15 residues. Germline loops: CDR1 LGHDT, CDR2 YNNKEL (reference sequence). CDR3 in amino acids: CANSRTSGDPYEQYF. The CDR3 DNA reads TGTGCCAACAGTCGGACTAGCGGGGACCCTTACGAGCAGTACTTC.

The chain is built from TRBV13 and TRBJ2-2; D gene unclear. There are 15 residues in the CDR3. Per the germline V gene, CDR1 is PRHDT and CDR2 is FYEKMQ (reference sequence). Trimming shortened V by 5 bases and J by 4 bases, and 14 bases separated the two germline ends. In DNA form, the CDR3 reads TGTGCCAGCAGCCCGGGCTGCTGGGGCACCGGGGAGCTGTTTTTT. It is translated as CASSPGCWGTGELFF.

The sample holds many counts of this clonotype. The chain employs TRBV28 and TRBJ2-2, with a weak D call TRBD2 (5 bases). The CDR3 is 16 amino acids. Trimming removed 4 bases from V and 0 bases from J, with 12 bases in between. Germline-derived CDR1 and CDR2 are MDHEN and SYDVKM. The CDR3 nucleotides are TGTGCCAGCAGTTGGGAGCGGTCCCCGAACACCGGGGAGCTGTTTTTT. This codes for CASSWERSPNTGELFF.

This clonotype has at least ten counts. The chain carries TRBV10-3 and TRBJ1-1; D might be TRBD1 (5 bases). The CDR3 is made up of 12 amino acids. CDR1 is ENHRY, CDR2 SYGVKD, per germline. V lost 4 bases and J lost 10, with 13 bases in between. The CDR3 coding sequence is TGTGCCATCAGTGGCGTTGACAGTGTAGCTTTCTTT. It translates to CAISGVDSVAFF.

Ten or more counts support this clonotype. J is TRBJ2-1 and V is TRBV5-1; 7 nucleotides agree with TRBD1. Trimming took 0 bases from V and 11 from J; bases not matched to a gene: 11. The CDR3 extends over 15 amino acids. Germline-derived CDR1 and CDR2 are SGHRS and YFSETQ. CDR3 loop: CASSLEGAQGSKQFF. For the CDR3, the DNA is TGCGCCAGCAGCTTGGAGGGGGCCCAAGGTAGTAAGCAGTTCTTC.

The rearrangement uses TRBV5-1 and TRBJ2-7; 8 positions match TRBD2. The trim removed 3 bases at V and 0 bases at J, leaving 8 bases unmatched. The CDR3 covers 16 residues. CDR1 SGHRS and CDR2 YFSETQ come from the germline V gene. CDR3 nucleotide sequence: TGCGCCAGCAGCTCGGGGGGGGTCCCCCGCTCCTACGAGCAGTACTTC. Translation: CASSSGGVPRSYEQYF.

This chain links TRBV11-2 with TRBJ2-4, with TRBD2 matching 7 bases. Germline V CDR1 and CDR2: SGHAT, FQNNGV. V trimming: 1 base; J trimming: 6 bases; junction bases outside the gene matches: 15. The CDR3 runs to 18 residues. In DNA, the CDR3 is TGTGCCAGCAGCTTAGGGGGTTGGCGGGAGTCCCTTTTAAACATTCAGTACTTC. Its protein product is CASSLGGWRESLLNIQYF.

This clonotype was counted between two and nine times. The rearrangement uses TRBV7-9 and TRBJ2-3, with 10 bases that match TRBD1. Germline V gene data show CDR1 as SEHNR and CDR2 as FQNEAQ (reference sequence). V gave up 5 bases and J gave up 3 bases; unmatched junction bases: 8. The CDR3 consists of 16 residues. CDR3 sequence (DNA): TGTGCCAGCAGCCCACTGGACAGGGGGTCTACAGATACGCAGTATTTT. Translation gives CASSPLDRGSTDTQYF.

This clonotype has at least ten counts. This chain uses TRBV5-1 with TRBJ1-5; possible D gene TRBD1, 5 bases. This CDR3 has 14 amino acids. The germline CDR1 and CDR2 sequences are SGHRS and YFSETQ. V lost 4 bases and J 5 bases, leaving 13 bases between the germline ends. CDR3 residues: CASSKDGADQPQHF. The CDR3 DNA follows: TGCGCCAGCAGCAAGGACGGGGCGGATCAGCCCCAGCATTTT.

This clonotype was seen many times. The V call is TRBV5-1, the J call TRBJ2-1, with 10 bases fitting TRBD2. This CDR3 comprises 16 residues. V trimming: 3 bases; J trimming: 10 bases; junction bases outside the gene matches: 13. CDR1 and CDR2 (germline): SGHRS, YFSETQ. The CDR3 is CASSWTTSGSLGEQFF. Written as DNA, the CDR3 is TGCGCCAGCAGCTGGACGACTAGCGGGTCCTTGGGAGAGCAGTTCTTC.

This chain joins TRBV20-1 and TRBJ2-5; 7 nucleotides match TRBD1. The length of the CDR3 is 14 residues. From germline, CDR1 is DFQATT and CDR2 SNEGSKA (reference sequence). The V gene end was trimmed by 1 base and the J gene end by 3 bases; junction bases not matched to a gene: 5. This CDR3 is CSARVDRAKETQYF. The CDR3 DNA reads TGCAGTGCTAGAGTAGACAGGGCGAAAGAGACCCAGTACTTC.

This clonotype was counted at least ten times. V and J are TRBV5-1 and TRBJ2-7; perhaps D is TRBD1 or TRBD2 (6 bases each). Trimming removed 1 base at V and 2 bases at J, with 16 bases between. In germline, CDR1 is SGHRS, CDR2 YFSETQ. The CDR3 runs 16 residues. CDR3 sequence: CASSLYSAGQTYEQYF. The CDR3 coding sequence is TGCGCCAGCAGCTTGTACTCGGCGGGACAAACCTACGAGCAGTACTTC.

The V and J genes are TRBV9 and TRBJ2-2, with TRBD2 matching 13 bases. The V gene end was trimmed by 3 bases and the J gene end by 6 bases; junction bases not matched to a gene: 8. The CDR3 is 17 amino acids. Germline CDR1 SGDLS, CDR2 YYNGEE. The CDR3 loop is CASSGTSGGLRSGELFF. The CDR3 DNA sequence: TGTGCCAGCAGCGGGACTAGCGGGGGCCTCAGGTCCGGGGAGCTGTTTTTT.

This clonotype was recorded at least ten times. The rearrangement links TRBV7-8 to TRBJ2-2, with D perhaps matching TRBD1 (6 bases). CDR3 length: 14 amino acids. The V and J ends lost 4 bases and 4 bases respectively, with 10 bases between them. In germline, CDR1 is SGHVS, CDR2 FQNEAQ. The CDR3 DNA reads TGTGCCAGCAGCTCCAGGACAGTCACCGGGGAGCTGTTTTTT. Translating gives CASSSRTVTGELFF.

Worth noting for this clonotype: With a much larger clone just one base away, this may be a read error. The V call is TRBV2, the J call TRBJ2-4; the match to TRBD1 covers 8 bases. CDR1 is SNHLY, CDR2 FYNNEI, per germline. The CDR3 is 15 residues long. Here the CDR3 DNA reads TGTGCCAGCAGAACAGGGGGGATAGCCAAAAACATTCAGCACTTC. This gives the protein CASRTGGIAKNIQHF.

This clonotype was recorded at least ten times. This rearrangement joins TRBV2 to TRBJ1-2; no definite D call. This CDR3 is 13 amino acids long. The germline V gene encodes CDR1 SNHLY and CDR2 FYNNEI. V was pared by 10 bases and J by 5 bases, with 17 bases between. This CDR3 is CATPLADSYGYTF. In DNA form, the CDR3 reads TGTGCCACCCCATTGGCAGACTCTTATGGCTACACCTTC.

This clonotype was seen repeatedly, ten times or more. This chain's CDR3 is CSAREGAYEKLFF. The DNA for the CDR3 is TGCAGTGCTAGGGAGGGGGCTTATGAAAAACTGTTTTTT. The V and J genes are TRBV20-1 and TRBJ1-4; 7 bases line up with TRBD1. The CDR3 is 13 amino acids. After removal of 3 bases from V and 6 bases from J, the junction contained 4 bases not matched to a gene. Germline V gene lookup returns CDR1 DFQATT and CDR2 SNEGSKA (reference sequence).

The chain recombines TRBV30 with TRBJ2-1; tentative D call: TRBD1 (5 bases). This CDR3 spans 10 amino acids. Looked up from germline, CDR1 is GTSNPN and CDR2 is SVGIG (reference sequence). Between the trimmed V and J ends, which lost 5 bases and 10 bases, there was a span of 9 bases. The CDR3 nucleotides read TGTGCCTGGGGGGCTCTGGAGCAGTTCTTC. Amino acid sequence: CAWGALEQFF.

This clonotype was observed at least ten times. This chain links TRBV14 with TRBJ1-6; D uncertain. The CDR3 runs to 14 residues. Trimming took 7 bases from V and 6 from J, leaving 13 bases between them. CDR1 is SGHDN and CDR2 is FVKESK in the germline V gene. CDR3 amino acids: CASKAEARNSPLHF. The CDR3 DNA is TGTGCCAGCAAAGCCGAGGCACGTAATTCACCCCTCCACTTT.